This T cell receptor (beta chain) originates from a study of shared clonotypes between healthy human individuals. In this sample, this clone turned up a few times. Deep-level assay runs were performed. Sequencing was performed with immunoSEQ multiplex PCR; in TCRdb, only in-frame clones are kept and a portion is missing. This table holds about 1.1 million clones, 70% to 80% found once. The study drew its donors from healthy HIV-negative adults without recent acute infections or vaccinations. In the CD4+ fraction, cells were divided into CD45RA+ naive and CD45RA-negative memory subsets. Sample: memory CD4+ T cells from PBMCs. Subset of the sample: CD45RA-negative fraction. This sequence was found in a young man in good health. Some clones in this sample may be carry-over from other donors' samples.

CDR3 sequence: CASSPLANTGELFF. The CDR3 coding sequence is TGTGCCAGTTCCCCCCTCGCGAACACCGGGGAGCTGTTTTTT. The chain has TRBV19 and TRBJ2-2; D unclear. The CDR3 has 14 residues. Looked up from germline, CDR1 is LNHDA and CDR2 is SQIVND (reference sequence). Trimming cost V 8 bases and J 0 bases, with 10 bases left between them.